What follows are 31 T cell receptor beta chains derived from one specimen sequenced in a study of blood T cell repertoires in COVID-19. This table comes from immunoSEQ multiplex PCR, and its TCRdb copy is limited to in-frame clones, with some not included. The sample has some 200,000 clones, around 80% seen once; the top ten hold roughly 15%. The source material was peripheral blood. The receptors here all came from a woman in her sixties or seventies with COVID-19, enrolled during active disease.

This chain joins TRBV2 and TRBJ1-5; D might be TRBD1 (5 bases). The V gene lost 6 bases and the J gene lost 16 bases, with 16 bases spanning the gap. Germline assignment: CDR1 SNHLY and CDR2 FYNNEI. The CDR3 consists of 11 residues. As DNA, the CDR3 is TGTGCCAGCAGCGCGGGGGGGAGTCTCCATTTT. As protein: CASSAGGSLHF. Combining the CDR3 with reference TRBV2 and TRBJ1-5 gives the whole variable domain EPEVTQTPSHQVTQMGQEVILRCVPISNHLYFYWYRQILGQKVEFLVSFYNNEISEKSEIFDDQFSVERPDGSNFTLKIRSTKLEDSAMYFCASSAGGSLHFGDGTRLSIL.

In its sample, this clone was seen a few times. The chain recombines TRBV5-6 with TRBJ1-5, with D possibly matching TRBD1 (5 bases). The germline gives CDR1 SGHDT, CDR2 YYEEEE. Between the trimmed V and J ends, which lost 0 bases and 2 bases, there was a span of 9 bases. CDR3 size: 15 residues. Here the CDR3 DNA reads TGTGCCAGCAGCTTGGTCAGGGATGGCAATCAGCCCCAGCATTTT. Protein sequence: CASSLVRDGNQPQHF. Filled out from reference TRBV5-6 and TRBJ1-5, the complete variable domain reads DAGVTQSPTHLIKTRGQQVTLRCSPKSGHDTVSWYQQALGQGPQFIFQYYEEEERQRGNFPDRFSGHQFPNYSSELNVNALLLGDSALYLCASSLVRDGNQPQHFGDGTRLSIL.

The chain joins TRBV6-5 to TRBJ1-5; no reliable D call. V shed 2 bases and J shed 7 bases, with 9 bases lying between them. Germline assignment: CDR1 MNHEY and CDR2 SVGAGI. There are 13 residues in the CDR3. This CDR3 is CASSYGSGQPQHF. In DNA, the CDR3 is TGTGCCAGCAGTTACGGGAGTGGGCAGCCCCAGCATTTT.

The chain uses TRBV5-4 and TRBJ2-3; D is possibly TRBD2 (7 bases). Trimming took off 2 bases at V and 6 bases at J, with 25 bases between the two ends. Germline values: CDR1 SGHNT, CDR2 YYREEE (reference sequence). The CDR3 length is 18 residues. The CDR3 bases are TGTGCCAGCAGCTTAGGGGGGGCAGTAACCTTCCTCGGGGATACGCAGTATTTT. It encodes CASSLGGAVTFLGDTQYF.

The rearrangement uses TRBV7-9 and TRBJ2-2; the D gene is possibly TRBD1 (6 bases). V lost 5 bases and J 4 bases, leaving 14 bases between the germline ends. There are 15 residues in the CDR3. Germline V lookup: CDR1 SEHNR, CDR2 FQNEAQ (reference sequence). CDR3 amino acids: CASSPGTYLTGELFF. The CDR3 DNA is TGTGCCAGCAGCCCCGGGACATACCTCACCGGGGAGCTGTTTTTT. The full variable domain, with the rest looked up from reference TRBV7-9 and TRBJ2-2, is DTGVSQNPRHKITKRGQNVTFRCDPISEHNRLYWYRQTLGQGPEFLTYFQNEAQLEKSRLLSDRFSAERPKGSFSTLEIQRTEQGDSAMYLCASSPGTYLTGELFFGEGSRLTVL.

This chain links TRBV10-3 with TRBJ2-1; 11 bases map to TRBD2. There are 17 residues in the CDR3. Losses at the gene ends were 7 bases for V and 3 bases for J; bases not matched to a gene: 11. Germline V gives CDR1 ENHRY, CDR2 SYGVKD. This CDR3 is CAINHPTSGIIYNEQFF. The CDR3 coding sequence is TGTGCCATCAATCATCCGACTAGCGGGATTATCTACAATGAGCAGTTCTTC.

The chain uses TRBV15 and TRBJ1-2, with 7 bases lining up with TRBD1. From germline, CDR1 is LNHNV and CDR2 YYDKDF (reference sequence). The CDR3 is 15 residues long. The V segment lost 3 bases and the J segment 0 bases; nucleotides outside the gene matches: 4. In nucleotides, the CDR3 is TGTGCCACCAGCAGTGGTAGGGGGCCTAACTATGGCTACACCTTC. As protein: CATSSGRGPNYGYTF.

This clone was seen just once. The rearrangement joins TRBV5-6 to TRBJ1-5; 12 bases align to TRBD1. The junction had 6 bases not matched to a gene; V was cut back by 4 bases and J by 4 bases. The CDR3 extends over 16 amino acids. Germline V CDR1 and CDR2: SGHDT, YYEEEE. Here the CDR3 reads CASSAGTGGRNQPQHF. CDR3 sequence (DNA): TGTGCCAGCAGCGCCGGGACAGGGGGCCGGAATCAGCCCCAGCATTTT.

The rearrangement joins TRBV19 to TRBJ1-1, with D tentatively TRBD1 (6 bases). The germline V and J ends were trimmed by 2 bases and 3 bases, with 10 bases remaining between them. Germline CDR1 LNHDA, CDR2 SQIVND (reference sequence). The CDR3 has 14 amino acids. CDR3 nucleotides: TGTGCCAGTAGTATAAGGGCAGGGGACACTGAAGCTTTCTTT. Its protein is CASSIRAGDTEAFF.

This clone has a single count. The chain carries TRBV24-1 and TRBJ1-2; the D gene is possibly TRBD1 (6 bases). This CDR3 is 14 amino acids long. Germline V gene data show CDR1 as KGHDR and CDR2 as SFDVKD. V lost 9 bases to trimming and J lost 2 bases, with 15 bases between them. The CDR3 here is CATQGAGANYGYTF. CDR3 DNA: TGTGCCACCCAAGGGGCAGGGGCGAACTATGGCTACACCTTC.

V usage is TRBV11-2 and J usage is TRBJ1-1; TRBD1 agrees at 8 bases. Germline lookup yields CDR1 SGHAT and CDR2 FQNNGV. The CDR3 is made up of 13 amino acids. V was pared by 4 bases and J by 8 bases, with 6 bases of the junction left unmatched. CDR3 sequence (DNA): TGTGCCAGCAGCTCAGGGACAGGCTTCGAAGCTTTCTTT. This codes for CASSSGTGFEAFF.

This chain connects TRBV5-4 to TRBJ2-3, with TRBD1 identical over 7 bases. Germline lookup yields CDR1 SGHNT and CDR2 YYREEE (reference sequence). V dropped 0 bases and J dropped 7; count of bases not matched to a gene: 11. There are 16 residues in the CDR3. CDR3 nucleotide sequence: TGTGCCAGCAGCTTGGCTGGGACAGTACTCACGAATACGCAGTATTTT. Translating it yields CASSLAGTVLTNTQYF.

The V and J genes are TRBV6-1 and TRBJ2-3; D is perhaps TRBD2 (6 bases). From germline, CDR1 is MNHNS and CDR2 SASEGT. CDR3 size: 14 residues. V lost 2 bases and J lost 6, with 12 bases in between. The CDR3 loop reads CASSERDLWDTQYF. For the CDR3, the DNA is TGTGCCAGCAGTGAAAGGGACTTATGGGATACGCAGTATTTT.

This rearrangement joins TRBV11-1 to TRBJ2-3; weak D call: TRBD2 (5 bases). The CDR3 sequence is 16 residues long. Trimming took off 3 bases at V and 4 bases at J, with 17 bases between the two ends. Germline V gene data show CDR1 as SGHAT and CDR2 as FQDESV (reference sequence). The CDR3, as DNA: TGTGCCAGCAGCTTCCTTCTCTCAGAGGGCTCAGATACGCAGTATTTT. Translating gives CASSFLLSEGSDTQYF.

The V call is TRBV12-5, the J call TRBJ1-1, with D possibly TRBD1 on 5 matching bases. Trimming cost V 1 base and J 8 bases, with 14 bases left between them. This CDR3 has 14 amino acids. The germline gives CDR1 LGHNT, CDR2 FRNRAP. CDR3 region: CASGLGTTGTEAFF. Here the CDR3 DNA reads TGTGCTAGTGGTTTGGGGACTACAGGCACCGAAGCTTTCTTT.

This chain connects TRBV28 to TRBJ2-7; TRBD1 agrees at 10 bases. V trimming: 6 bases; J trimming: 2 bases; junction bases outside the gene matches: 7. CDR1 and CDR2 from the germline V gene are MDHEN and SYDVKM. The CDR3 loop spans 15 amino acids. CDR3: CASRLDRGLTYEQYF. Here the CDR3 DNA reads TGTGCCAGCAGGCTCGACAGGGGGCTTACCTACGAGCAGTACTTC.

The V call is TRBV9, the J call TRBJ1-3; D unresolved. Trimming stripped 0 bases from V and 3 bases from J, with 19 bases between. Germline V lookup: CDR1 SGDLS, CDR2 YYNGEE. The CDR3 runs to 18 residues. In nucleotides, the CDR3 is TGTGCCAGCAGCGTAGGGGTTAGGCGGCCCTTCGATGGAAACACCATATATTTT. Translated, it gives CASSVGVRRPFDGNTIYF.

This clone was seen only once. CDR3 region: CASSELSREQYV. CDR3 nucleotides: TGTGCCAGCAGTGAACTGTCTAGAGAGCAGTACGTC. This chain uses TRBV6-1 with TRBJ2-7, with no clear D. Germline CDR1 MNHNS, CDR2 SASEGT. The CDR3 contains 12 residues. The V gene lost 2 bases and the J gene lost 7 bases, with 9 bases spanning the gap.

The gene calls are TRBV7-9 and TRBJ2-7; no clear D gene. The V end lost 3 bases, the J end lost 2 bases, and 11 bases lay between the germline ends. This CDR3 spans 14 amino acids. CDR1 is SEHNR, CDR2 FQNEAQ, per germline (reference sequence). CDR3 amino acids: CASSFGRSPYEQYF. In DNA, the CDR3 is TGTGCCAGCAGCTTTGGTCGGAGTCCCTACGAGCAGTACTTC. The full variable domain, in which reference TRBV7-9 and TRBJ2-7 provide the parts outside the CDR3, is DTGVSQNPRHKITKRGQNVTFRCDPISEHNRLYWYRQTLGQGPEFLTYFQNEAQLEKSRLLSDRFSAERPKGSFSTLEIQRTEQGDSAMYLCASSFGRSPYEQYFGPGTRLTVT.

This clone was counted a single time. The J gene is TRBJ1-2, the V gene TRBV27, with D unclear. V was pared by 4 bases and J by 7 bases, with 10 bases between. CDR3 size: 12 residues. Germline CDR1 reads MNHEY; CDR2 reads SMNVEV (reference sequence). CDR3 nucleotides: TGTGCCAGCAGTTCCCCCTCAGGTGGCTACACCTTC. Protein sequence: CASSSPSGGYTF.

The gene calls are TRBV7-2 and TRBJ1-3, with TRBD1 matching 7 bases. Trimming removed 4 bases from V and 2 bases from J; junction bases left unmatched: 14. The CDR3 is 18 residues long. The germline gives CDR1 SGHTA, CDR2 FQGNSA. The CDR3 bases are TGTGCCAGCAGCTCTAGCCCTCAGGGACAGATCGCTGGAAACACCATATATTTT. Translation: CASSSSPQGQIAGNTIYF.

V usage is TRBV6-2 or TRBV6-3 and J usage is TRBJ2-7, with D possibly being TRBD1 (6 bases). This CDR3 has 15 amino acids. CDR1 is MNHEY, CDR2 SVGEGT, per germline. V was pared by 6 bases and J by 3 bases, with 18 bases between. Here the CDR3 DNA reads TGTGCCAGCAGCCAGGGGCAACCAGACGTCTACGAGCAGTACTTC. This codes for CASSQGQPDVYEQYF.

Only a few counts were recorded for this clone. The CDR3 sequence is CASSRDRRRNTEAFF. The DNA of the CDR3 is TGTGCCAGCAGTCGAGACCGGAGGAGGAACACTGAAGCTTTCTTT. The gene calls are TRBV28 and TRBJ1-1, with D uncertain. The V gene's germline CDR1 is MDHEN and CDR2 SYDVKM. V dropped 5 bases and J dropped 1 base, with 14 bases sitting between them. The CDR3 has 15 amino acids.

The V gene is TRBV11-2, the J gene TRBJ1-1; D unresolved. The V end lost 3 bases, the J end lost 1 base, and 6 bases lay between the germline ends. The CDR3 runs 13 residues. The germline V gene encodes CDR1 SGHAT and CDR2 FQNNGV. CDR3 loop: CASSFHSNTEAFF. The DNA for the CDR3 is TGTGCCAGCAGCTTTCACTCGAACACTGAAGCTTTCTTT.

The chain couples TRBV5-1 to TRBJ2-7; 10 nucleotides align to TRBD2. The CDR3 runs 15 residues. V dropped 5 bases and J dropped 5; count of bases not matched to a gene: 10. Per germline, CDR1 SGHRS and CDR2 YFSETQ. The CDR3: CASRLAGDGAHEQYF. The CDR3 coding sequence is TGCGCCAGCAGGCTAGCGGGAGACGGGGCCCACGAGCAGTACTTC.

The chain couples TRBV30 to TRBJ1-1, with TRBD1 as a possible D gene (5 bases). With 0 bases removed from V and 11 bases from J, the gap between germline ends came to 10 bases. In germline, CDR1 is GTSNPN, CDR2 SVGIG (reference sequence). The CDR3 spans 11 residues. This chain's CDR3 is CAWSVQGAAFF. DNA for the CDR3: TGTGCCTGGAGTGTCCAAGGGGCCGCTTTCTTT.

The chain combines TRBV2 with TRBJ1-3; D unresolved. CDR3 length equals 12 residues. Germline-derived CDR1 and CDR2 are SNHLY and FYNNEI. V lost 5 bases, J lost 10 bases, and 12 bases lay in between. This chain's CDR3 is CASSPQGSTIYF. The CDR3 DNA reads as TGTGCCAGCAGTCCCCAAGGGAGTACCATATATTTT.

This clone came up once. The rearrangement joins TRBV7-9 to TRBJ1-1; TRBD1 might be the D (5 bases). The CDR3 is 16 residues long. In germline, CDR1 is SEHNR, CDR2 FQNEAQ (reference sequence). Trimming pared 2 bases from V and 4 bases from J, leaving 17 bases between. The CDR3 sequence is CASSLRRGGDTTEAFF. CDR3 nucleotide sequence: TGTGCCAGCAGCTTAAGACGGGGAGGGGATACCACTGAAGCTTTCTTT.

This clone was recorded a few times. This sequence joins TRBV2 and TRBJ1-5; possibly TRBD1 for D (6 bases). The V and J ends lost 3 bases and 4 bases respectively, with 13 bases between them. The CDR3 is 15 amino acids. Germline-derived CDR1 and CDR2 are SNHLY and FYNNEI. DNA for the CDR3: TGTGCCAGCAGTGAGGCAGGGGTCGGAAATCAGCCCCAGCATTTT. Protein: CASSEAGVGNQPQHF. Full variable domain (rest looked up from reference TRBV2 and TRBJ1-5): EPEVTQTPSHQVTQMGQEVILRCVPISNHLYFYWYRQILGQKVEFLVSFYNNEISEKSEIFDDQFSVERPDGSNFTLKIRSTKLEDSAMYFCASSEAGVGNQPQHFGDGTRLSIL.

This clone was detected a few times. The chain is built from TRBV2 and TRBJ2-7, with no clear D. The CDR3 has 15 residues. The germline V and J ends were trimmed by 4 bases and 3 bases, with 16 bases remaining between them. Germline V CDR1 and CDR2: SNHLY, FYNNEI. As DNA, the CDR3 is TGTGCCAGCAGTGTTTTGGCAGGCTCCATCTACGAGCAGTACTTC. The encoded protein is CASSVLAGSIYEQYF.

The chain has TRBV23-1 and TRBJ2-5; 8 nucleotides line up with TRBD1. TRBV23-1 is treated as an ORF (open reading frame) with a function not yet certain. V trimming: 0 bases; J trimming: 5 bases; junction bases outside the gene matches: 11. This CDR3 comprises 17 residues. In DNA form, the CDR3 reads TGCGCCAGCAGTCAATCCGCCGGGACAGGACGGATGGAGACCCAGTACTTC. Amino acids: CASSQSAGTGRMETQYF.